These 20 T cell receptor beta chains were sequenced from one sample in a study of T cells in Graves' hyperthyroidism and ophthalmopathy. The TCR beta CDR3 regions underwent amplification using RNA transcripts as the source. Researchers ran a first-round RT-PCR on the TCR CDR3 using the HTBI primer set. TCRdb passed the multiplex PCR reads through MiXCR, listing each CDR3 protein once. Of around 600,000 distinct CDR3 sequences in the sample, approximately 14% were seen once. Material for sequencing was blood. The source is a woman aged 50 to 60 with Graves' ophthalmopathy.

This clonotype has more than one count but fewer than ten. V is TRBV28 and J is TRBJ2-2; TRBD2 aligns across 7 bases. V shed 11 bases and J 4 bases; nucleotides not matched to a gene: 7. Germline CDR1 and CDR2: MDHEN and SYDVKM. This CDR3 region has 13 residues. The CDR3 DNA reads TGTGCCCTCATGGGAGGGATCACCGGGGAGCTGTTTTTT. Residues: CALMGGITGELFF.

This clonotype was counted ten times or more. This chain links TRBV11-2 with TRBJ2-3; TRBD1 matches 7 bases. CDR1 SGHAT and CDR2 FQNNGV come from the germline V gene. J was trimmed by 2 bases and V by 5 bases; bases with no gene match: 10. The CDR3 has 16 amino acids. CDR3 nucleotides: TGTGCCAGCAGCGTAGTCCGGGACAGAGACACAGATACGCAGTATTTT. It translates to CASSVVRDRDTDTQYF.

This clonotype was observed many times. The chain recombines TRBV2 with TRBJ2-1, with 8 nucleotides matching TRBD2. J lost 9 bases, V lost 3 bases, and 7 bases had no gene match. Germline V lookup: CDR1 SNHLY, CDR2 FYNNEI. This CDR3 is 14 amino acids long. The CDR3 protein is CASSDRRGRREQFF. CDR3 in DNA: TGTGCCAGCAGTGATCGGCGCGGGAGGCGTGAGCAGTTCTTC. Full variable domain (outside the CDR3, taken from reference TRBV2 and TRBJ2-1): EPEVTQTPSHQVTQMGQEVILRCVPISNHLYFYWYRQILGQKVEFLVSFYNNEISEKSEIFDDQFSVERPDGSNFTLKIRSTKLEDSAMYFCASSDRRGRREQFFGPGTRLTVL.

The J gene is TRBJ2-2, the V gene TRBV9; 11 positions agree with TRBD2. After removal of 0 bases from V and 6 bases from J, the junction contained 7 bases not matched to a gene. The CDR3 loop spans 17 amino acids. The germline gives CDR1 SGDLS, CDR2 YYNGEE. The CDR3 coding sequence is TGTGCCAGCAGCGTAGAACTAGCGGGAGTTGGTGCCGGGGAGCTGTTTTTT. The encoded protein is CASSVELAGVGAGELFF.

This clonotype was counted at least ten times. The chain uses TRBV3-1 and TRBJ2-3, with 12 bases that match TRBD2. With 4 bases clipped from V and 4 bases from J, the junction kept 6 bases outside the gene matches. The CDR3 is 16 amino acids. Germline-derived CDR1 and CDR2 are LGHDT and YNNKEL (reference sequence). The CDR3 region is CASSLASGRGADTQYF. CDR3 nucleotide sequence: TGTGCCAGCAGCCTCGCTAGCGGGAGGGGCGCAGATACGCAGTATTTT.

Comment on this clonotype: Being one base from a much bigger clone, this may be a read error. CDR3: CASSETGTERPQHF. The CDR3, as DNA: TGTGCCAGCAGTGAAACAGGGACCGAGAGGCCCCAGCATTTT. J is TRBJ1-5 and V is TRBV2; maybe TRBD1 (6 bases). With 2 bases removed from V and 9 bases from J, the gap between germline ends came to 14 bases. The germline CDR1 and CDR2 sequences are SNHLY and FYNNEI. The CDR3 runs 14 residues.

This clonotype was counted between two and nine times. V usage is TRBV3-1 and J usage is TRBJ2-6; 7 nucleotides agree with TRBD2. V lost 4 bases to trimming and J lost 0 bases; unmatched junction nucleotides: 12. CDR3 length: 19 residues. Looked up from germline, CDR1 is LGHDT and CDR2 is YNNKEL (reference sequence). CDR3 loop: CASSPRRGVSPSGANVLTF. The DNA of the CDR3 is TGTGCCAGCAGCCCCCGACGGGGGGTGTCCCCCTCTGGGGCCAACGTCCTGACTTTC.

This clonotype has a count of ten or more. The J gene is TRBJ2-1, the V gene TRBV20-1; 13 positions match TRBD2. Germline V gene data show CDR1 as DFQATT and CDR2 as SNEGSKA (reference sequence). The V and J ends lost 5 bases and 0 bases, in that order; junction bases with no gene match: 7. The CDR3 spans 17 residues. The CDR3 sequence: CSASGLAGPNSYNEQFF. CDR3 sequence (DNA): TGCAGTGCTTCGGGACTAGCGGGACCAAACTCCTACAATGAGCAGTTCTTC.

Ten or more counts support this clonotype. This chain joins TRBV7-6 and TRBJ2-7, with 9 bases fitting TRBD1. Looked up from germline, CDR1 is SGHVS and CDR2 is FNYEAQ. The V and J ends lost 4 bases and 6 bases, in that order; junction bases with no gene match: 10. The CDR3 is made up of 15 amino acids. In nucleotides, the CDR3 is TGTGCCAGCAGCTCATCTGGGACAGGGAAGTCCGAGCAGTACTTC. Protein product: CASSSSGTGKSEQYF.

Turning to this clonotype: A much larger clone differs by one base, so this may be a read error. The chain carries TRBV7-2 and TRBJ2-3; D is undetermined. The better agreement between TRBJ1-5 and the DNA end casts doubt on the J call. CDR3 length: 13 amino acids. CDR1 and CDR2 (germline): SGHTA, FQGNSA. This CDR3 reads CASSRLARDTQHF. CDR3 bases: TGTGCCAGCAGCCGACTAGCGCGAGATACGCAGCATTTT.

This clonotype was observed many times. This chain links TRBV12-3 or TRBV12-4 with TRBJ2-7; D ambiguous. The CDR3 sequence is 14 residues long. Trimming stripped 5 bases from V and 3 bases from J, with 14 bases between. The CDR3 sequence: CASSRPPTGYEQYF. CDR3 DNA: TGTGCCAGCAGTAGACCCCCAACGGGCTACGAGCAGTACTTC.

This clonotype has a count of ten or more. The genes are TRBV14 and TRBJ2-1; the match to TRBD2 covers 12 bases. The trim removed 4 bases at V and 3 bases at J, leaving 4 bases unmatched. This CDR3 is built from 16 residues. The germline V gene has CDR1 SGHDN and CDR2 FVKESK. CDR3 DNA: TGTGCCAGCAGCCTCCTACTAGCGGGGGGCTACAATGAGCAGTTCTTC. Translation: CASSLLLAGGYNEQFF. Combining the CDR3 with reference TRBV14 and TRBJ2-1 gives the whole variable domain EAGVTQFPSHSVIEKGQTVTLRCDPISGHDNLYWYRRVMGKEIKFLLHFVKESKQDESGMPNNRFLAERTGGTYSTLKVQPAELEDSGVYFCASSLLLAGGYNEQFFGPGTRLTVL.

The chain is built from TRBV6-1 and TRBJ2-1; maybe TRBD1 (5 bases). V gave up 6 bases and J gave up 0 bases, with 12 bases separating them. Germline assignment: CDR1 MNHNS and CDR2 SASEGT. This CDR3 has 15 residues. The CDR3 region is CASSFDSRSYNEQFF. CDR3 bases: TGTGCCAGCAGCTTCGACAGCCGCTCCTACAATGAGCAGTTCTTC.

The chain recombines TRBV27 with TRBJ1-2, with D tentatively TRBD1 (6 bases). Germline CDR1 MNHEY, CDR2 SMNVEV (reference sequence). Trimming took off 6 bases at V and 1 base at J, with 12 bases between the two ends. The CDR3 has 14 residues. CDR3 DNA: TGTGCCAGCAGCCCACAGGGAGTTAACTATGGCTACACCTTC. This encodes CASSPQGVNYGYTF.

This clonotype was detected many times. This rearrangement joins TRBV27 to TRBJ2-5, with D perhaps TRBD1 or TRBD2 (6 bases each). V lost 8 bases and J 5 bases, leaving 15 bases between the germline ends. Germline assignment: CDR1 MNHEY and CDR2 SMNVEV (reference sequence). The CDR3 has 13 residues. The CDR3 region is CASSTRGVETQYF. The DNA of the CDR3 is TGTGCCAGCTCTACTAGGGGGGTGGAGACCCAGTACTTC.

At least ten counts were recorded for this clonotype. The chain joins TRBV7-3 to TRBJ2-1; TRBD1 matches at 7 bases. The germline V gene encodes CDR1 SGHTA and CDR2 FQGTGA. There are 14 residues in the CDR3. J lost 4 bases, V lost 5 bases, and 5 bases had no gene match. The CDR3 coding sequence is TGTGCCAGCAGCCCGGGACAGAGTTACAATGAGCAGTTCTTC. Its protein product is CASSPGQSYNEQFF. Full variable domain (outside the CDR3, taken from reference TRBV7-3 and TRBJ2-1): GAGVSQTPSNKVTEKGKYVELRCDPISGHTALYWYRQSLGQGPEFLIYFQGTGAADDSGLPNDRFFAVRPEGSVSTLKIQRTERGDSAVYLCASSPGQSYNEQFFGPGTRLTVL.

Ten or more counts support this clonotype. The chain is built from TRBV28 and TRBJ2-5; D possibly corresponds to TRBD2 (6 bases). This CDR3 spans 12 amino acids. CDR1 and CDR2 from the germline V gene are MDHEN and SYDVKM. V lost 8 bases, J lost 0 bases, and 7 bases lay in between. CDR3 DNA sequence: TGTGCCAGCTTAGCGGACCAAGAGACCCAGTACTTC. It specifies CASLADQETQYF.

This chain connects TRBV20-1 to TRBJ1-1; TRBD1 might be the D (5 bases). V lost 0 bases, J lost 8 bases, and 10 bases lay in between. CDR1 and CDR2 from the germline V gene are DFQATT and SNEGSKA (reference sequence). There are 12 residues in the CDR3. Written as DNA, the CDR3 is TGCAGTGCTAGAGATCAGGGTAGGGAAGCTTTCTTT. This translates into CSARDQGREAFF.

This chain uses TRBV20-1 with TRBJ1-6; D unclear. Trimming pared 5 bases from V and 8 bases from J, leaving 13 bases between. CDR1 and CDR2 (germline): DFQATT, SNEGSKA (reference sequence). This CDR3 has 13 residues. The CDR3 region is CSAEEGRDSPLHF. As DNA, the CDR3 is TGCAGTGCTGAAGAGGGAAGGGATTCACCCCTCCACTTT.

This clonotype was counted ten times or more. CDR3 DNA sequence: TGTGCCAGCAGTCAATCCGGGACTAGCTCCTACGAGCAGTACTTC. Translation gives CASSQSGTSSYEQYF. This sequence joins TRBV6-2 or TRBV6-3 and TRBJ2-7; TRBD2 aligns across 8 bases. The V gene's germline CDR1 is MNHEY and CDR2 SVGEGT. J lost 0 bases, V lost 5 bases, and 6 bases had no gene match. This CDR3 has 15 amino acids.